These T cell receptor beta chains were read from a single sample in a study of T cell repertoires in cytomegalovirus infection. No cognate antigen is known for these TCRs. Using its own MiXCR run on the reads, TCRdb lists one record per CDR3 protein. The sample includes a few hundred thousand distinct CDR3 sequences, roughly 42% of them seen just once. The sequencing used cultured PBMCs, collected from culture after CMV antigen stimulation. The source is a human donor in good health (CMV status not recorded). Some clones in this sample may be carry-over from other donors' samples. The CDR3 runs from the conserved cysteine through the conserved F or W. D genes are given only for firm matches. Clone size is stated in some rows and not others, as once, few, many or a class when expanded.

TRBJ2-5	TRBV7-9	once	TRBD2	CASSLMGSGRAQETQYF	TGTGCCAGCAGCTTGATGGGTAGCGGGAGGGCACAAGAGACCCAGTACTTC
TRBJ1-5	TRBV7-9	many	-	CASSRGGNQPQHF	TGTGCCAGCAGCCGTGGCGGCAATCAGCCCCAGCATTTT
TRBJ1-1	TRBV18	-	-	CASSPARAPKAFF	TGTGCCAGCTCACCGGCCAGGGCTCCAAAAGCTTTCTTT
TRBJ1-2	TRBV6-1	-	-	CASSGQAQAANYGYTF	TGTGCCAGCAGTGGACAGGCCCAGGCGGCAAACTATGGCTACACCTTC
TRBJ2-1	TRBV6-2/TRBV6-3	few	TRBD2	CASSYPEAGVTPSSYNEQFF	TGTGCCAGCAGTTACCCCGAAGCGGGAGTCACCCCGAGCTCCTACAATGAGCAGTTCTTC
TRBJ1-5	TRBV12-5	once	-	CASGLSSQPQHF	TGTGCTAGTGGTTTAAGTAGCCAGCCCCAGCATTTT
TRBJ1-1	TRBV2	-	-	CASRDAEAFF	TGTGCCAGCAGGGATGCTGAAGCTTTCTTT
TRBJ2-3	TRBV7-2	-	TRBD2	CASSFLGTSGSTDTQYF	TGTGCCAGCAGCTTCCTCGGGACTAGCGGGAGCACAGATACGCAGTATTTT
TRBJ2-1	TRBV7-2	many	TRBD2	CASGRVAGVYNEQFF	TGTGCCAGCGGTCGGGTGGCGGGAGTCTACAATGAGCAGTTCTTC
TRBJ2-1	TRBV28	few	-	CASRFRVGYNEQFF	TGTGCCAGCAGGTTCAGGGTAGGGTACAATGAGCAGTTCTTC
TRBJ2-5	TRBV27	-	TRBD2	CASSFSISPGGGVETQYF	TGTGCCAGCAGTTTCTCGATCTCCCCGGGAGGAGGTGTAGAGACCCAGTACTTC
TRBJ2-7	TRBV28	few	-	CASRGGAESEQYF	TGTGCCAGCAGGGGTGGGGCGGAAAGCGAGCAGTACTTC
TRBJ2-7	TRBV6-6	few	-	CASKVPQVHEQYF	TGTGCCAGCAAGGTGCCACAGGTCCACGAGCAGTACTTC
TRBJ2-2	TRBV7-6	-	-	CASTKGTPNTGELFF	TGTGCCAGCACCAAAGGGACACCAAACACCGGGGAGCTGTTTTTT
TRBJ2-1	TRBV19	-	-	CASSTGSVNEQFF	TGTGCCAGTAGTACGGGCTCCGTCAATGAGCAGTTCTTC
TRBJ2-3	TRBV7-8	few	-	CASSLEVWERTDTQYF	TGTGCCAGCAGCTTAGAGGTGTGGGAGCGCACAGATACGCAGTATTTT
TRBJ2-1	TRBV11-2	-	TRBD2	CASSLRREGLYEQFF	TGTGCCAGCAGCTTACGACGGGAGGGCCTCTATGAGCAGTTCTTC
TRBJ1-5	TRBV6-1	few	-	CASSEALGINQPQHF	TGTGCCAGCAGTGAAGCGCTTGGGATCAATCAGCCCCAGCATTTT
TRBJ2-7	TRBV20-1	few	-	CSAKPGASSYEQYF	TGCAGTGCCAAACCGGGGGCGAGCTCCTACGAGCAGTACTTC
TRBJ2-7	TRBV7-6	-	-	CASSPFVPGQPAYEQYF	TGTGCCAGCAGCCCATTCGTCCCCGGACAGCCGGCCTACGAGCAGTACTTC
TRBJ1-4	TRBV4-2	few	TRBD1	CASSPSGTGYEKLFF	TGTGCCAGCAGCCCCTCCGGGACAGGGTATGAAAAACTGTTTTTT
TRBJ2-7	TRBV6-2/TRBV6-3	-	-	CASSYTGVREQYF	TGTGCCAGCAGTTACACCGGGGTACGGGAGCAGTACTTC
TRBJ2-2	TRBV6-6	-	-	CASSSLATGSKNTGELFF	TGTGCCAGCAGTTCTCTAGCTACAGGGTCCAAGAACACCGGGGAGCTGTTTTTT
TRBJ1-1	TRBV6-5	-	-	CASSYQASLHTEAFF	TGTGCCAGCAGTTACCAGGCCAGCCTTCACACTGAAGCTTTCTTT
TRBJ2-6	TRBV7-9	few	-	CASLVKGTGVSGANVLTF	TGTGCCAGCTTGGTGAAGGGAACCGGAGTCTCTGGGGCCAACGTCCTGACTTTC
TRBJ1-3	TRBV7-9	few	-	CASSLWGERYLSGNTIYF	TGTGCCAGCAGCTTATGGGGGGAGCGGTACCTCTCTGGAAACACCATATATTTT
TRBJ2-3	TRBV11-2	-	TRBD2	CASKGTSGTSTDTQYF	TGTGCCAGCAAAGGGACTAGCGGGACTAGCACAGATACGCAGTATTTT
TRBJ2-7	TRBV11-2	few	TRBD1	CASSSQGQGYYEQYF	TGTGCCAGCAGCTCCCAGGGACAGGGGTACTACGAGCAGTACTTC
TRBJ2-3	TRBV25-1	once	-	CASKSPTDTQYF	TGTGCCAGCAAGTCCCCAACAGATACGCAGTATTTT
TRBJ2-3	TRBV7-2	many	-	CASSLVGADTQYF	TGTGCCAGCAGCTTAGTTGGGGCCGATACGCAGTATTTT
TRBJ2-5	TRBV12-3/TRBV12-4	-	-	CASSLGQAASVGTQYF	TGTGCCAGCAGTTTGGGCCAGGCCGCATCCGTGGGGACCCAGTACTTC
TRBJ1-5	TRBV6-1	-	-	CASSEAPGVGPQHF	TGTGCCAGCAGTGAAGCGCCGGGGGTCGGGCCCCAGCATTTT
TRBJ1-1	TRBV20-1	-	-	CSARDRGSEAFF	TGCAGTGCTAGAGATCGAGGGTCTGAAGCTTTCTTT
TRBJ2-3	TRBV19	few	TRBD2	CASRSPGTSGRAGKDTQYF	TGTGCCAGTAGATCCCCCGGGACTAGCGGGAGGGCCGGCAAAGATACGCAGTATTTT
TRBJ2-1	TRBV7-9	-	-	CASSAVSEQFF	TGTGCCAGCAGCGCGGTCAGTGAGCAGTTCTTC
TRBJ2-1	TRBV19	-	TRBD2	CASCSGAMDEQFF	TGTGCCAGTTGCAGCGGGGCCATGGATGAGCAGTTCTTC
TRBJ1-1	TRBV28	-	-	CASRASDPSIAEAFF	TGTGCCAGCAGAGCTTCAGACCCTTCTATCGCTGAAGCTTTCTTT
TRBJ1-3	TRBV6-2/TRBV6-3	-	TRBD1	CASTVRTGLNTIYF	TGTGCCAGCACCGTTCGGACAGGGCTCAACACCATATATTTT